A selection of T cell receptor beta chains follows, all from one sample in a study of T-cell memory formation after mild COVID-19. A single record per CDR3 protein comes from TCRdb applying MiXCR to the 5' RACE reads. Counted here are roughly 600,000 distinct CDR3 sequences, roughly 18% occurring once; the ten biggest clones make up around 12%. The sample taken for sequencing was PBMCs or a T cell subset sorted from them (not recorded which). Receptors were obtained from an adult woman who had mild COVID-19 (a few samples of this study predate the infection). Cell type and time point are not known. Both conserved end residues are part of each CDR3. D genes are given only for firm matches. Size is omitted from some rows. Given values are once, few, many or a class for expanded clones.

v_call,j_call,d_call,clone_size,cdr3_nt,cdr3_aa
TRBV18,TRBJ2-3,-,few,TGTGCCAGCTCATCGACCGGCAGAGATACGCAGTATTTT,CASSSTGRDTQYF
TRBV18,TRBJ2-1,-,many,TGTGCCAGCTCACCAATGGGAGACAATGAGCAGTTCTTC,CASSPMGDNEQFF
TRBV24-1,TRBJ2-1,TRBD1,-,TGTGCCACCAGGGGGACAGCCAATGAGCAGTTCTTC,CATRGTANEQFF
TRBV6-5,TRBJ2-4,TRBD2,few,TGTGCCAGCAGTCCCGCGGGGGGGCTGACGCTTTGGGGAAACATTCAGTACTTC,CASSPAGGLTLWGNIQYF
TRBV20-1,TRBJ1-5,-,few,TGCAGTGCTCCGGCCCTCCATGAAAATAGCAATCAGCCCCAGCATTTT,CSAPALHENSNQPQHF
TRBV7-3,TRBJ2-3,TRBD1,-,TGTGCCAGCAGCTTGACAGGGGCGCTAACAGATACGCAGTATTTT,CASSLTGALTDTQYF
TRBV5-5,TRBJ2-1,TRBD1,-,TGTGCCAGCAGCCAGCCCGGACAGGGTTACAATGAGCAGTTCTTC,CASSQPGQGYNEQFF
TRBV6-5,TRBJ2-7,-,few,TGTGCCAGCAGTTACTCGACAGGCCTCTCCTACGAGCAGTACTTC,CASSYSTGLSYEQYF
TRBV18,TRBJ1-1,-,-,TGTGCCAGCTCACCACGGGGGGTGCCGAACACTGAAGCTTTCTTT,CASSPRGVPNTEAFF
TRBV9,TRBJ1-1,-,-,TGTGCCAGCAGCGTAGACGTCCTCCGAGGGAACACTGAAGCTTTCTTT,CASSVDVLRGNTEAFF
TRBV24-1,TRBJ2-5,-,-,TGTGCCACCAGTGAACATGGACCTACCGGAGAGACCCAGTACTTC,CATSEHGPTGETQYF
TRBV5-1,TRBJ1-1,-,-,TGCGCCAGCAGCCCCCCGGGGCGGAACACTGAAGCTTTCTTT,CASSPPGRNTEAFF
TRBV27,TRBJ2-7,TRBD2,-,TGTGCCAGCAGTTTACGGTCGGGGGGTCAAAGGTCCTACGAGCAGTACTTC,CASSLRSGGQRSYEQYF
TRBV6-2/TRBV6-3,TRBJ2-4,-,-,TGTGCCAGCGCCATCCGAGCAGGACTAGCCAAAAACATTCAGTACTTC,CASAIRAGLAKNIQYF
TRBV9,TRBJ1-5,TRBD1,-,TGTGCCAGCAGCGTAGGACAGGGCGCCAATCAGCCCCAGCATTTT,CASSVGQGANQPQHF
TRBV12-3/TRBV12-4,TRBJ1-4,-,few,TGTGCCAGCGGATCACGAGAAAAACTGTTTTTT,CASGSREKLFF
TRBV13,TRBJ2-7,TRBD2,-,TGTGCCAGCAGCCCCCGTTTGGGACTAGCGGGTTACGAGCAGTACTTC,CASSPRLGLAGYEQYF
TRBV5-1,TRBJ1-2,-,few,TGCGCCAGCAGCTTTGCAGGTTCCTATGGCTACACCTTC,CASSFAGSYGYTF
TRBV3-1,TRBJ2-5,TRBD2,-,TGTGCCAGCAGCCAAGCTACCCGGGGGGTCCAAGAGACCCAGTACTTC,CASSQATRGVQETQYF
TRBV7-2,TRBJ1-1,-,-,TGTGCCAGCCTTCTGTGGGAGGGTCACACTGAAGCTTTCTTT,CASLLWEGHTEAFF
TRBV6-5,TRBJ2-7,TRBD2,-,TGTGCCAGCAGTGGGGCCAGGGAGGGGAACCCCTACGAGCAGTACTTC,CASSGAREGNPYEQYF
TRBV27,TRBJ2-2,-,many,TGTGCCAGCAGTTCCTACACCGGGGAGCTGTTTTTT,CASSSYTGELFF
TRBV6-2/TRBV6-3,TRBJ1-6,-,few,TGTGCCAGCAGTTACTCGGGCCCCACTCAGGACCTGCTTAGGAATTCACCCCTCCACTTT,CASSYSGPTQDLLRNSPLHF
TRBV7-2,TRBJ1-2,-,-,TGTGCCAGCAGCCCGGGGACCTGGAACTATGGCTACACCTTC,CASSPGTWNYGYTF
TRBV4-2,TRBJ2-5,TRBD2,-,TGTGCCAGCAGCTACAAGACGGGACTAGCGGGCGTCCAAGAGACCCAGTACTTC,CASSYKTGLAGVQETQYF
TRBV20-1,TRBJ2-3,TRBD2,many,TGCAGTGCCCCCCGACTAGCGGTTTTCACAGATACGCAGTATTTT,CSAPRLAVFTDTQYF
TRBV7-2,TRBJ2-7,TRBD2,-,TGTGCCGGGGGGAGAGCGGGGGCCGCCTACGAGCAGTACTTC,CAGGRAGAAYEQYF
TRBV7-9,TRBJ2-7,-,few,TGTGCCAGCAGCACGAATTTTCGGGAGCAGTACTTC,CASSTNFREQYF
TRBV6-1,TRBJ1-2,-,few,TGTGCCAGCAGTGGGACATACGGTCCCTATGGCTACACCTTC,CASSGTYGPYGYTF
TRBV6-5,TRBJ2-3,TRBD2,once,TGTGCCAGCAGCCTACTAGCGGCAGATACGCAGTATTTT,CASSLLAADTQYF
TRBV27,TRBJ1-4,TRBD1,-,TGTGCCAGCAGAAATACAGGGGGCGGGGAAAAACTGTTTTTT,CASRNTGGGEKLFF